One sample yielded the 5 T cell receptor beta chains listed below, sequenced in a study of blood T cells in healthy people across ages. A second PCR of 7 to 11 cycles used a sample-barcoded 5' primer and a J-beta primer mix. Each CDR3 protein gets one entry after TCRdb re-called the 5' RACE reads with MiXCR. The sample has some 780,000 distinct CDR3 sequences, approximately 53% seen once. Sequencing was done on a sample of blood. The receptors come from a middle-aged man in good health.

In its sample, this clonotype was seen a few times. CDR3 coding DNA: TGCGCCAGCTCTTGGTTGGTAGCGGGAGGCACCGAGCAGTACTTC. It encodes CASSWLVAGGTEQYF. V is TRBV10-2 and J is TRBJ2-7, with 10 bases identical to TRBD2. V dropped 8 bases and J dropped 6; count of bases not matched to a gene: 13. The CDR3 length is 15 residues. In germline, CDR1 is WSHSY, CDR2 SAAADI.

The chain recombines TRBV7-9 with TRBJ2-1; 7 bases line up with TRBD1. The V and J ends lost 5 bases and 4 bases, in that order; junction bases with no gene match: 8. There are 15 residues in the CDR3. Germline assignment: CDR1 SEHNR and CDR2 FQNEAQ (reference sequence). This CDR3 is CASSPRDRAYNEQFF. The CDR3 DNA follows: TGTGCCAGCAGCCCCCGGGACAGAGCATACAATGAGCAGTTCTTC.

The chain joins TRBV9 to TRBJ2-2, with D hard to call. CDR3 length: 14 amino acids. V lost 0 bases and J lost 4, with 7 bases in between. Germline CDR1 SGDLS, CDR2 YYNGEE. In nucleotides, the CDR3 is TGTGCCAGCAGCGTAGAAGAGTTCACCGGGGAGCTGTTTTTT. Translation: CASSVEEFTGELFF.

The V and J genes are TRBV7-9 and TRBJ2-7, with 10 bases identical to TRBD1. V shed 5 bases and J 3 bases; nucleotides not matched to a gene: 4. This CDR3 contains 14 residues. The germline CDR1 and CDR2 sequences are SEHNR and FQNEAQ (reference sequence). The CDR3 sequence: CASSRRTGGYEQYF. The CDR3 DNA reads TGTGCCAGCAGCCGGAGGACAGGGGGCTACGAGCAGTACTTC.

This clonotype was observed many times. V gene TRBV4-2 combines with J gene TRBJ2-7, with 9 bases aligning to TRBD2. CDR1 is LGHNA, CDR2 YNFKEQ, per germline. Unmatched junction bases numbered 4, after V lost 6 bases and J lost 1 base. This CDR3 comprises 14 residues. CDR3 sequence reads: CASSQTSGSYEQYF. The CDR3 DNA follows: TGTGCCAGCAGTCAAACTAGCGGGTCCTACGAGCAGTACTTC.